This TCR beta chain was sequenced during a study of blood T cell repertoires in COVID-19. For the study at large: Donors in the United States, Italy and Spain gave samples during acute or convalescent COVID-19.

Sequencing used immunoSEQ multiplex PCR; TCRdb keeps in-frame clones, though not all of them. Of about 38,000 clones in the sample, approximately 88% were seen once. CDR3 size: 15 residues. With 3 bases clipped from V and 6 bases from J, the junction kept 10 bases outside the gene matches. CDR1 and CDR2 (germline): MDHEN, SYDVKM. The rearrangement uses TRBV28 and TRBJ1-1; 7 bases are a match to TRBD1. This clonotype was sampled from a human donor in a cohort sampled during active COVID-19. Material for sequencing was peripheral blood. The CDR3 DNA reads TGTGCCAGCAGTTTTCGGGGCAGGGGGTTCCCTGAAGCTTTCTTT. It is translated as CASSFRGRGFPEAFF.